These T cell receptor beta chains were read from a single sample in a study of blood T cell repertoires in COVID-19. Generated by immunoSEQ multiplex PCR, the TCRdb table keeps only in-frame clones and is missing some. In the table there are under 150,000 clones, just over 90% of which are singletons. Sequenced sample: peripheral blood. Every receptor here comes from a human donor with active COVID-19. The donor label of this sample is uncertain. The CDR3 runs from the conserved cysteine through the conserved F or W. D genes are given only for firm matches. Only part of the rows carry a size: once, few, many, or a class if the clone is expanded.

>NA|NA|TRBJ2-1|TRBV7-9|15
CASSLGRAVDNEQFF
TGTGCCAGCAGCTTAGGGAGGGCTGTAGACAATGAGCAGTTCTTC
>TRBD1|NA|TRBJ1-1|TRBV27|14
CASSLTGGNTEAFF
TGTGCCAGCAGTTTGACAGGGGGGAACACTGAAGCTTTCTTT
>NA|NA|TRBJ1-2|TRBV7-9|13
CASTRGANYGYTF
TGTGCCAGCACCCGAGGAGCTAACTATGGCTACACCTTC
>TRBD1|NA|TRBJ1-5|TRBV5-8|17
CASSSYTGGDSNQPQHF
TGTGCCAGCAGCTCATATACAGGGGGCGATAGCAATCAGCCCCAGCATTTT
>TRBD1|once|TRBJ2-1|TRBV7-9|17
CASSLAGQARVHGEQFF
TGTGCCAGCAGCTTGGCGGGACAGGCTAGGGTACACGGTGAGCAGTTCTTC
>NA|NA|TRBJ2-6|TRBV9|15
CASSVGGSGANVLTF
TGTGCCAGCAGCGTCGGGGGTTCTGGGGCCAACGTCCTGACTTTC
>NA|NA|TRBJ2-1|TRBV3-1/TRBV3-2|16
CASSQGSGVAYNEQFF
TGTGCCAGCAGCCAAGGGTCGGGGGTGGCCTACAATGAGCAGTTCTTC
>NA|NA|TRBJ1-4|TRBV6-6|16
CASSYPSGRRGEKLFF
TGTGCCAGCAGTTATCCCTCTGGAAGGAGGGGTGAAAAACTGTTTTTT
>TRBD2|NA|TRBJ2-1|TRBV6-5|16
CASSYSTSGGAGEQFF
TGTGCCAGCAGTTACTCGACTAGCGGGGGGGCGGGTGAGCAGTTCTTC
>NA|NA|TRBJ2-5|TRBV20-1|13
CSASRSSQETQYF
TGCAGTGCTAGTAGGTCTAGCCAAGAGACCCAGTACTTC
>TRBD1|NA|TRBJ2-7|TRBV28|16
CASSSYLGQPPYEQYF
TGTGCCAGCAGTTCCTACCTGGGACAGCCACCCTACGAGCAGTACTTC
>TRBD1|NA|TRBJ2-1|TRBV7-9|15
CASSLGQGAHNEQFF
TGTGCCAGCAGCTTAGGACAGGGGGCGCACAATGAGCAGTTCTTC
>TRBD2|NA|TRBJ2-7|TRBV4-3|16
CASSQVATSGELVQYF
TGCGCCAGCAGCCAAGTTGCGACTAGCGGGGAGTTGGTGCAGTACTTC
>TRBD2|NA|TRBJ2-5|TRBV7-9|15
CASSLGSSGQETQYF
TGTGCCAGCAGCTTAGGGTCTAGCGGACAAGAGACCCAGTACTTC
>TRBD1|once|TRBJ2-7|TRBV5-4|15
CASSPRTGGGYEQYF
TGTGCCAGCAGCCCAAGGACAGGGGGGGGGTACGAGCAGTACTTC
>TRBD2|NA|TRBJ2-3|TRBV7-2|16
CASSLTRLASTDTQYF
TGTGCCAGCAGCTTAACTAGACTAGCAAGCACAGATACGCAGTATTTT
>NA|NA|TRBJ1-5|TRBV19|16
CASSIVQGLGDQPQHF
TGTGCCAGTAGTATAGTTCAGGGGCTGGGAGATCAGCCCCAGCATTTT
>NA|once|TRBJ1-2|TRBV25-1|15
CASSATTGQVYGYTF
TGTGCCAGCAGTGCGACGACAGGACAAGTCTATGGCTACACCTTC
>NA|NA|TRBJ2-7|TRBV5-5|14
CASSLYRGTYEQYF
TGTGCCAGCAGCTTGTATCGGGGGACCTACGAGCAGTACTTC
>TRBD2|NA|TRBJ2-3|TRBV5-4|15
CASSFSGGRTDTQYF
TGTGCCAGCAGCTTTAGCGGGGGCCGCACAGATACGCAGTATTTT
>TRBD1|NA|TRBJ1-6|TRBV6-5|15
CASRTGGASSSPLHF
TGTGCCAGCAGGACAGGGGGCGCTTCCAGTTCACCCCTCCACTTT
>TRBD1|NA|TRBJ2-4|TRBV5-1|15
CASSSSTGLQNIQYF
TGCGCCAGCAGCTCCTCGACAGGGCTTCAAAACATTCAGTACTTC
>NA|once|TRBJ1-1|TRBV25-1|14
CASSRGSGNTEAFF
TGTGCCAGCAGTAGGGGTTCGGGGAACACTGAAGCTTTCTTT
>TRBD2|NA|TRBJ2-1|TRBV9|15
CASSARTSSPNEQFF
TGTGCCAGCAGCGCCCGGACTAGTTCTCCGAATGAGCAGTTCTTC
>TRBD1|NA|TRBJ2-6|TRBV11-3|18
CASSLGTGRNAGANVLTF
TGTGCCAGCAGCTTGGGGACAGGGAGGAATGCTGGGGCCAACGTCCTGACTTTC
>NA|NA|TRBJ2-1|TRBV21-1|17
CASSKWGTKSSYNEQFF
TGTGCCAGCAGCAAATGGGGGACTAAAAGCTCCTACAATGAGCAGTTCTTC
>NA|NA|TRBJ2-1|TRBV2|15
CASSRTGRPYNEQFF
TGTGCCAGCAGTAGGACTGGCAGGCCCTACAATGAGCAGTTCTTC